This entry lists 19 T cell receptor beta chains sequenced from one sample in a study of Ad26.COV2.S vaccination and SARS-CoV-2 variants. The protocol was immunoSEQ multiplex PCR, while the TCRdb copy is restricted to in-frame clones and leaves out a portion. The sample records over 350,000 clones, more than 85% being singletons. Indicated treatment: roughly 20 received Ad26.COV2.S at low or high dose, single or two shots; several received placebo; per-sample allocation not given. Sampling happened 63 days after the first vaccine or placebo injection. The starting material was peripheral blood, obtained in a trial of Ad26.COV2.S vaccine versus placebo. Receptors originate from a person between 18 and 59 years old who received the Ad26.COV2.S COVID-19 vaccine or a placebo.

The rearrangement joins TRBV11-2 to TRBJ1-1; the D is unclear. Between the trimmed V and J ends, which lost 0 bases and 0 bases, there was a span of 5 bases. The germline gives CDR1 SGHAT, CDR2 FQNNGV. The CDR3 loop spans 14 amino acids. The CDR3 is CASSLDWVNTEAFF. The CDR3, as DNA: TGTGCCAGCAGCTTAGATTGGGTGAACACTGAAGCTTTCTTT.

CDR3 sequence (DNA): TGTGCCACCAGCACGTACAGGGGGCAGAGGAATGAGCAGTTCTTC. Protein: CATSTYRGQRNEQFF. The chain has TRBV15 and TRBJ2-1; 9 bases fit TRBD1. The CDR3 has 15 residues. CDR1 is LNHNV and CDR2 is YYDKDF in the germline V gene (reference sequence). Trimming cost V 4 bases and J 7 bases; bases outside gene matches: 8.

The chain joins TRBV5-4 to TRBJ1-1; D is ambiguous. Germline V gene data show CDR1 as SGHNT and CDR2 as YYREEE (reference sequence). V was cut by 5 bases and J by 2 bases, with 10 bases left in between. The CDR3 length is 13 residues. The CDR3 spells CASRQHTNTEAFF. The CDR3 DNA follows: TGTGCCAGCAGACAACACACAAACACTGAAGCTTTCTTT.

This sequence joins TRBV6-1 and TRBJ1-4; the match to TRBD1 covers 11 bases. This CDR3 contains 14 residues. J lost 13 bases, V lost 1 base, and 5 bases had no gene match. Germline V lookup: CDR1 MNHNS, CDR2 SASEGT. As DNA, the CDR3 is TGTGCCAGCAGTGAAGTTAGGACAGGGGGCCGACTGTTTTTT. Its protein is CASSEVRTGGRLFF.

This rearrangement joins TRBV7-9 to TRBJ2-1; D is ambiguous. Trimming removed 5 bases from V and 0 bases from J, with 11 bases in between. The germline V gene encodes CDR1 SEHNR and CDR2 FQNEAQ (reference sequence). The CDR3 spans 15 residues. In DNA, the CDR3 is TGTGCCAGCAGCGTGACTGCCAGCTCCTACAATGAGCAGTTCTTC. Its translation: CASSVTASSYNEQFF.

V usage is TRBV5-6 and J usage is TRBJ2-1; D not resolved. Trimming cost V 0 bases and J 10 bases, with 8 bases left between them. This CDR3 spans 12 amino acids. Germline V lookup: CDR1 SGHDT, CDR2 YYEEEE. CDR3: CASSLGAREQFF. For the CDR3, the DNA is TGTGCCAGCAGCTTGGGGGCAAGGGAGCAGTTCTTC.

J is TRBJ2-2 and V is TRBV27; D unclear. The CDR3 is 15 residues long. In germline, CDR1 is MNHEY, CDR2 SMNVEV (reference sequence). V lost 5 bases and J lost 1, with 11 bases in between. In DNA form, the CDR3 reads TGTGCCAGCAGTCCCCTGGTAGGGAACACCGGGGAGCTGTTTTTT. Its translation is CASSPLVGNTGELFF.

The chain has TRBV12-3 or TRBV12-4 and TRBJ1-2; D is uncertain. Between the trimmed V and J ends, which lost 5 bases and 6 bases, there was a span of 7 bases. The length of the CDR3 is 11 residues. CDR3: CASSTAHGYTF. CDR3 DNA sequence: TGTGCCAGCAGTACGGCCCATGGCTACACCTTC.

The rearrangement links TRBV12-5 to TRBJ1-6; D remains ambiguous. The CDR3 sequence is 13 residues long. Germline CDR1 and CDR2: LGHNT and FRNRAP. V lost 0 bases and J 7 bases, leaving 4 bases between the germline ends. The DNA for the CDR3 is TGTGCTAGTGGTTTGGTACTAAATTCACCCCTCCACTTT. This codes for CASGLVLNSPLHF. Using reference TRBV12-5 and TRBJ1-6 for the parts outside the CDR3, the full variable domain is DARVTQTPRHKVTEMGQEVTMRCQPILGHNTVFWYRQTMMQGLELLAYFRNRAPLDDSGMPKDRFSAEMPDATLATLKIQPSEPRDSAVYFCASGLVLNSPLHFGNGTRLTVT.

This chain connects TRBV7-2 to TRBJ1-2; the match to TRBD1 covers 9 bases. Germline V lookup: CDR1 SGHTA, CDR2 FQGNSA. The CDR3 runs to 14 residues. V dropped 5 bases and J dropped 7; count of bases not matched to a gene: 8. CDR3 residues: CASSRTGETGGYTF. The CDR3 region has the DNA TGTGCCAGCAGCCGGACAGGGGAGACCGGTGGCTACACCTTC.

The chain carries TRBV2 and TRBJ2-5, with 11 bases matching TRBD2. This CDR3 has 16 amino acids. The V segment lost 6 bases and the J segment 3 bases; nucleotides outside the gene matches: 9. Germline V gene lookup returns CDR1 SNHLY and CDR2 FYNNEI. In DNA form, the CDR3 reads TGTGCCAGCAGGGAGAAACCGGGACTAGCGGAAGAGACCCAGTACTTC. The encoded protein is CASREKPGLAEETQYF.

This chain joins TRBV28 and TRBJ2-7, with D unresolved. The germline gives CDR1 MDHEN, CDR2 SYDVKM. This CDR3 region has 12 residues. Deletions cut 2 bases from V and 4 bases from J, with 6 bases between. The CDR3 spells CASSLSRYEQYF. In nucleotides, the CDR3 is TGTGCCAGCAGTTTAAGCAGGTACGAGCAGTACTTC.

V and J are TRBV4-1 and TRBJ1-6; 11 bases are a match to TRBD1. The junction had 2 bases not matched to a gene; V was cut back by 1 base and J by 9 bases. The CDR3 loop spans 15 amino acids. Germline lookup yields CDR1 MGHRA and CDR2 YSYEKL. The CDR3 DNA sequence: TGCGCCAGCAGCCAAGGGACAGGGGGCATTTCACCCCTCCACTTT. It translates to CASSQGTGGISPLHF.

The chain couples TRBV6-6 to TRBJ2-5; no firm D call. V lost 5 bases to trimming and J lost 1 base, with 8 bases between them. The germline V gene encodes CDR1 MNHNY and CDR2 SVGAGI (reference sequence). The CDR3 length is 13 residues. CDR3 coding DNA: TGTGCCAGCAGTAAACAAAGCCAAGAGACCCAGTACTTC. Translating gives CASSKQSQETQYF.

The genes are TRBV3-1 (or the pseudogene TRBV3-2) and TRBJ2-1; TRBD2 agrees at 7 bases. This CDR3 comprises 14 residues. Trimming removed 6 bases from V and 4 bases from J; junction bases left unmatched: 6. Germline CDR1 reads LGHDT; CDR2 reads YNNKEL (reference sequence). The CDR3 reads CASRPAGTYNEQFF. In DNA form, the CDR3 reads TGTGCCAGCAGACCAGCGGGGACGTACAATGAGCAGTTCTTC.

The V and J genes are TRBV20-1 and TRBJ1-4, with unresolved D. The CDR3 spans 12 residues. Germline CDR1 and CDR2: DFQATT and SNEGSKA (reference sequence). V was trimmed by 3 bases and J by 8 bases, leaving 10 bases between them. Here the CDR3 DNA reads TGCAGTGCTAGTTCCAGAGGCGAAAAACTGTTTTTT. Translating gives CSASSRGEKLFF.

CDR3 residues: CSGQTYQETQYF. CDR3 DNA sequence: TGCAGCGGACAGACGTACCAAGAGACCCAGTACTTC. The rearrangement joins TRBV29-1 to TRBJ2-5, with a possible D match to TRBD1 (5 bases). This CDR3 is built from 12 residues. The V and J ends lost 7 bases and 0 bases respectively, with 9 bases between them. Germline-derived CDR1 and CDR2 are SQVTM and ANQGSEA.

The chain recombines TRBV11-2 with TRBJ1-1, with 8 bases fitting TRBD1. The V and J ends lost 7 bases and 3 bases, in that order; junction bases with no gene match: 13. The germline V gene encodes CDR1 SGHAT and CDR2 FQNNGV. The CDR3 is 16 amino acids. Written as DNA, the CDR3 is TGTGCCAGCAACCCGACAGGGGTGTGGATACACACTGAAGCTTTCTTT. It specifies CASNPTGVWIHTEAFF.

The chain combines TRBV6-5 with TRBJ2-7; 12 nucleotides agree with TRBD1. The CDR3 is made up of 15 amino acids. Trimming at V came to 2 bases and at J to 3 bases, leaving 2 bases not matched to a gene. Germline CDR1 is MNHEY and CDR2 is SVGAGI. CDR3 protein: CASSYRDRGLYEQYF. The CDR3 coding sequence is TGTGCCAGCAGTTACCGGGACAGGGGGCTCTACGAGCAGTACTTC.